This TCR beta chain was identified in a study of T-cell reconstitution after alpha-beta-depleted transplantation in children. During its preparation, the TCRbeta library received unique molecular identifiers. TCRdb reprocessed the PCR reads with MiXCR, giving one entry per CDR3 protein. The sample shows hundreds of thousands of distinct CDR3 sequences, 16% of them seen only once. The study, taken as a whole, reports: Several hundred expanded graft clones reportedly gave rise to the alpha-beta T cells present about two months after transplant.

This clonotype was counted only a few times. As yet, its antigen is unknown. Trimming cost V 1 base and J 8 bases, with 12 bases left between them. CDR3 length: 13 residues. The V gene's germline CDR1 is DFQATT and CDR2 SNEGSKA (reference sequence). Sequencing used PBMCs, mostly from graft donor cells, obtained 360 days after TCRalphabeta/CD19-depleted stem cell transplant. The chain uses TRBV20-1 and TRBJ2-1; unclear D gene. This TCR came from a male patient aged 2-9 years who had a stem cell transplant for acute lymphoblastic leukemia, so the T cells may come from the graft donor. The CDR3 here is CSARGLGFYEQFF. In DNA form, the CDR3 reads TGCAGTGCTAGAGGGCTAGGGTTCTATGAGCAGTTCTTC.